These 24 T cell receptor beta chains were all obtained from the same sample, sequenced in a study of T cell repertoires in cytomegalovirus infection. TCRdb reprocessed the reads with MiXCR, giving one entry per CDR3 protein. The sample has about 310,000 distinct CDR3 sequences; about a tenth are singletons. The source material was PBMCs. The receptors shown here come from a human donor in good health (CMV status not recorded). Some clones in this sample may be carry-over from other donors' samples.

This clonotype was recorded many times. The chain is built from TRBV6-6 and TRBJ1-6; TRBD1 matches at 9 bases. Trimming took 6 bases from V and 7 from J; bases not matched to a gene: 13. CDR1 and CDR2 (germline): MNHNY, SVGAGI (reference sequence). This CDR3 contains 17 residues. CDR3: CASRKGFGDRENSPLHF. CDR3 bases: TGTGCCAGCAGGAAGGGGTTTGGGGACAGGGAAAATTCACCCCTCCACTTT.

This clonotype has only a few counts. The gene calls are TRBV25-1 and TRBJ1-2, with no clear D. The CDR3 extends over 14 amino acids. The V gene lost 0 bases and the J gene lost 2 bases, with 7 bases spanning the gap. The germline CDR1 and CDR2 sequences are MGHDK and SYGVNS. The CDR3 loop is CASSEYYTNYGYTF. The CDR3 nucleotides read TGTGCCAGCAGTGAATATTACACAAACTATGGCTACACCTTC.

This clonotype was detected ten times or more. This chain connects TRBV19 to TRBJ1-4; D is ambiguous. Germline V gives CDR1 LNHDA, CDR2 SQIVND (reference sequence). The CDR3 loop spans 15 amino acids. Trimming took off 6 bases at V and 7 bases at J, with 18 bases between the two ends. The CDR3 sequence is CASSHRGRRGEKLFF. DNA of the CDR3: TGTGCCAGTAGCCACCGAGGCAGGCGCGGTGAAAAACTGTTTTTT.

This clonotype was counted ten times or more. CDR3 loop: CASSLETYATNEKLFF. The CDR3 nucleotides are TGTGCCAGCAGCTTGGAGACCTATGCAACTAATGAAAAACTGTTTTTT. The chain couples TRBV5-6 to TRBJ1-4; D not certain. The CDR3 runs 16 residues. CDR1 SGHDT and CDR2 YYEEEE come from the germline V gene. Trimming removed 0 bases from V and 0 bases from J, with 9 bases in between.

The sample holds many counts of this clonotype. V gene TRBV7-9 combines with J gene TRBJ1-3; D gene uncertain. V lost 8 bases and J lost 4, with 9 bases in between. Germline V gene sequence: CDR1 SEHNR, CDR2 FQNEAQ (reference sequence). CDR3 size: 12 residues. The DNA of the CDR3 is TGTGCCAGCGGAGCAGACGGAAACACCATATATTTT. Translation: CASGADGNTIYF.

The V call is TRBV12-3 or TRBV12-4, the J call TRBJ2-2; 7 bases match TRBD2. V trimming: 10 bases; J trimming: 4 bases; junction bases outside the gene matches: 12. The CDR3 is 15 amino acids. DNA for the CDR3: TGTGCCACTGGGACTACCGAGCGGGGCACCGGGGAGCTGTTTTTT. Residues: CATGTTERGTGELFF.

The chain links TRBV25-1 to TRBJ1-2; TRBD1 is a possible D gene (6 bases). The CDR3 has 15 amino acids. CDR1 and CDR2 (germline): MGHDK, SYGVNS. V shed 3 bases and J shed 8 bases, with 19 bases lying between them. CDR3 in amino acids: CASSERTATIWGYTF. Here the CDR3 DNA reads TGTGCCAGCAGTGAGCGGACAGCGACAATTTGGGGCTACACCTTC.

This clonotype was recorded a few times. This chain joins TRBV7-2 and TRBJ1-3, with 7 bases fitting TRBD1. The CDR3 sequence is 15 residues long. Looked up from germline, CDR1 is SGHTA and CDR2 is FQGNSA. J was trimmed by 1 base and V by 6 bases; bases with no gene match: 6. The CDR3 coding sequence is TGTGCCAGCAGATTGGACAGGACATCTGGAAACACCATATATTTT. Its translation: CASRLDRTSGNTIYF. Supplemented by reference TRBV7-2 and TRBJ1-3, the full variable domain reads GAGVSQSPSNKVTEKGKDVELRCDPISGHTALYWYRQSLGQGLEFLIYFQGNSAPDKSGLPSDRFSAERTGGSVSTLTIQRTQQEDSAVYLCASRLDRTSGNTIYFGEGSWLTVV.

This clonotype was observed at least ten times. The chain has TRBV7-2 and TRBJ2-7; D possibly matches TRBD1 or TRBD2 (6 bases each). The germline V gene encodes CDR1 SGHTA and CDR2 FQGNSA. Between the trimmed V and J ends, which lost 0 bases and 3 bases, there was a span of 15 bases. The CDR3 has 16 residues. The CDR3 loop reads CASSLAGGPSRYEQYV. The CDR3 DNA reads as TGTGCCAGCAGCTTAGCGGGGGGCCCCTCGCGCTACGAGCAGTACGTC.

The CDR3 protein is CSASRGGGHSYEQYF. The CDR3 DNA sequence: TGCAGTGCTAGTAGGGGGGGGGGGCACTCCTACGAGCAGTACTTC. The chain links TRBV20-1 to TRBJ2-7, with a possible D match to TRBD2 (7 bases). The CDR3 totals 15 residues. Germline lookup yields CDR1 DFQATT and CDR2 SNEGSKA (reference sequence). Trimming cost V 3 bases and J 0 bases, with 15 bases left between them.

The rearrangement joins TRBV27 to TRBJ1-6; D call uncertain. The CDR3 extends over 13 amino acids. V dropped 2 bases and J dropped 6 bases, with 5 bases sitting between them. CDR1 is MNHEY, CDR2 SMNVEV, per germline (reference sequence). The CDR3 here is CASSLSFNSPLHF. The CDR3 nucleotides read TGTGCCAGCAGTTTAAGTTTTAATTCACCCCTCCACTTT.

Many counts were recorded for this clonotype. The rearrangement links TRBV20-1 to TRBJ2-5, with 7 bases matching TRBD2. Germline V gene lookup returns CDR1 DFQATT and CDR2 SNEGSKA (reference sequence). The CDR3 is 14 amino acids. Germline trimming cut 6 bases from V and 1 base from J; bases unmatched to any gene: 8. This chain's CDR3 is CSANRGDFQETQYF. CDR3 DNA sequence: TGCAGTGCCAACCGGGGGGACTTCCAAGAGACCCAGTACTTC.

This clonotype was seen only a few times. The chain has TRBV9 and TRBJ2-1, with 9 bases matching TRBD1. In germline, CDR1 is SGDLS, CDR2 YYNGEE. The CDR3 runs 15 residues. V gave up 4 bases and J gave up 9 bases; unmatched junction bases: 11. The CDR3 DNA is TGTGCCAGCAGCCCCCGACAGGGGGTAGGGGTTGAGCAGTTCTTC. This sequence encodes CASSPRQGVGVEQFF. The complete variable domain, with remaining parts taken from reference TRBV9 and TRBJ2-1, reads DSGVTQTPKHLITATGQRVTLRCSPRSGDLSVYWYQQSLDQGLQFLIQYYNGEERAKGNILERFSAQQFPDLHSELNLSSLELGDSALYFCASSPRQGVGVEQFFGPGTRLTVL.

This clonotype was detected many times. V and J are TRBV28 and TRBJ2-2; D call uncertain. The V gene lost 4 bases and the J gene lost 2 bases, with 11 bases spanning the gap. Germline V lookup: CDR1 MDHEN, CDR2 SYDVKM. The CDR3 runs to 15 residues. The CDR3 here is CASSSHGYNTGELFF. The CDR3 nucleotides are TGTGCCAGCAGTTCTCACGGCTACAACACCGGGGAGCTGTTTTTT.

The table lists this clonotype with a few counts. This rearrangement joins TRBV20-1 to TRBJ2-2; 8 nucleotides agree with TRBD2. The CDR3 runs 14 residues. After removal of 4 bases from V and 3 bases from J, the junction contained 4 bases not matched to a gene. Germline V gene sequence: CDR1 DFQATT, CDR2 SNEGSKA (reference sequence). The CDR3 bases are TGCAGTGCTACCCGGGGGGGCGACACCGGGGAGCTGTTTTTT. Its protein product is CSATRGGDTGELFF.

This clonotype was seen at least ten times. The chain recombines TRBV6-2 or TRBV6-3 with TRBJ2-3; TRBD1 is a possible D gene (6 bases). Trimming left V 4 bases short and J 7 bases short, with 12 bases between. The CDR3 contains 13 residues. The germline gives CDR1 MNHEY, CDR2 SVGEGT. CDR3 protein: CASSFRDTYTQYF. CDR3 DNA sequence: TGTGCCAGCAGTTTCCGGGACACCTATACGCAGTATTTT.

This clonotype has ten or more counts. The chain joins TRBV4-3 to TRBJ2-3; D is unclear. This CDR3 spans 16 amino acids. Trimming cost V 0 bases and J 6 bases, with 16 bases left between them. Per the germline V gene, CDR1 is LGHNA and CDR2 is YSLEER. The CDR3 protein is CASSQEVSDPFDTQYF. The CDR3 bases are TGCGCCAGCAGCCAAGAAGTCTCAGACCCTTTCGATACGCAGTATTTT.

This clonotype was observed at least ten times. This chain links TRBV7-2 with TRBJ2-7, with D hard to call. The CDR3 runs 13 residues. V was pared by 3 bases and J by 6 bases, with 12 bases between. Germline V gene sequence: CDR1 SGHTA, CDR2 FQGNSA. CDR3 sequence (DNA): TGTGCCAGCAGCTTCTTAAGTCTAGGCGAGCAGTACTTC. Translation gives CASSFLSLGEQYF.

This clonotype has a handful of counts. This chain joins TRBV5-1 and TRBJ1-2, with D perhaps matching TRBD1 (6 bases). CDR1 and CDR2 from the germline V gene are SGHRS and YFSETQ. V was pared by 0 bases and J by 6 bases, with 18 bases between. This CDR3 spans 16 amino acids. The CDR3: CASSLGMGGRTDGYTF. CDR3 nucleotides: TGCGCCAGCAGCTTGGGCATGGGGGGCCGGACGGATGGCTACACCTTC. Complete variable domain (other parts from reference TRBV5-1 and TRBJ1-2): KAGVTQTPRYLIKTRGQQVTLSCSPISGHRSVSWYQQTPGQGLQFLFEYFSETQRNKGNFPGRFSGRQFSNSRSEMNVSTLELGDSALYLCASSLGMGGRTDGYTFGSGTRLTVV.

This clonotype occurred many times. The J gene is TRBJ2-1, the V gene TRBV6-2 or TRBV6-3; 12 bases align to TRBD1. J was trimmed by 7 bases and V by 7 bases; bases with no gene match: 11. There are 16 residues in the CDR3. Germline loops: CDR1 MNHEY, CDR2 SVGEGT. CDR3 residues: CASKVSGTGGKNEQFF. DNA of the CDR3: TGTGCCAGCAAAGTCTCCGGGACAGGGGGCAAGAATGAGCAGTTCTTC.

This clonotype has ten or more counts. This chain connects TRBV7-2 to TRBJ2-3; a weak D match, TRBD2 (5 bases). Trimming took off 1 base at V and 8 bases at J, with 13 bases between the two ends. The germline CDR1 and CDR2 sequences are SGHTA and FQGNSA. The CDR3 length is 14 residues. The CDR3, as DNA: TGTGCCAGCAGCTTAGATCGGGGAACCGGTACGCAGTATTTT. It yields the protein CASSLDRGTGTQYF.

The table lists this clonotype with a few counts. The gene calls are TRBV28 and TRBJ1-5, with a weak D call TRBD1 (6 bases). Deletions cut 6 bases from V and 6 bases from J, with 15 bases between. Germline V gene data show CDR1 as MDHEN and CDR2 as SYDVKM. The CDR3 is 14 amino acids. CDR3 sequence reads: CASRGGGSGQPQHF. CDR3 sequence (DNA): TGTGCCAGCAGGGGAGGGGGGTCCGGTCAGCCCCAGCATTTT.

This clonotype came up many times. The chain carries TRBV5-4 and TRBJ1-1; possibly TRBD1 for D (5 bases). The CDR3 consists of 12 residues. From germline, CDR1 is SGHNT and CDR2 YYREEE (reference sequence). The CDR3 loop is CGVGEHATEAFF. Written as DNA, the CDR3 is TGTGGCGTGGGGGAGCATGCCACTGAAGCTTTCTTT.

This clonotype has a count of ten or more. The chain links TRBV7-2 to TRBJ2-1; no reliable D call. With 1 base removed from V and 3 bases from J, the gap between germline ends came to 10 bases. The CDR3 has 15 amino acids. The germline V gene has CDR1 SGHTA and CDR2 FQGNSA. CDR3 bases: TGTGCCAGCAGCTTAGTTGTAGGGATCTACAATGAGCAGTTCTTC. It translates to CASSLVVGIYNEQFF.